This TCR beta chain was recorded in a study of graft-versus-host responses after intestinal transplantation. Background on the study: All recipients got anti-thymocyte globulin induction, then tacrolimus and steroids for about 3 years.

Per the germline V gene, CDR1 is SQVTM and CDR2 is ANQGSEA. V lost 5 bases, J lost 7 bases, and 12 bases lay in between. This CDR3 is built from 11 residues. Details on this clone: Its antigen is as yet unknown.

Points from the study as a whole: Recipient marrow held GvH clones, some first seen in ileum or blood.

This table comes from immunoSEQ multiplex PCR, and its TCRdb copy is limited to in-frame clones, with some not included. This sample carries 100,000 or so clones, roughly 93% of them seen once, and the ten largest clones take 1.1%. This chain connects TRBV29-1 to TRBJ2-7, with D hard to call. Sequenced material: unstimulated CD8+ T cells sorted from spleen or lymph node cells, taken before transplant. The clonotype was recovered from a human donor who was the organ donor for an intestinal transplant. DNA for the CDR3: TGCAGCGTTAACACCCCTAGAGAGCAGTACTTC. Residues: CSVNTPREQYF.